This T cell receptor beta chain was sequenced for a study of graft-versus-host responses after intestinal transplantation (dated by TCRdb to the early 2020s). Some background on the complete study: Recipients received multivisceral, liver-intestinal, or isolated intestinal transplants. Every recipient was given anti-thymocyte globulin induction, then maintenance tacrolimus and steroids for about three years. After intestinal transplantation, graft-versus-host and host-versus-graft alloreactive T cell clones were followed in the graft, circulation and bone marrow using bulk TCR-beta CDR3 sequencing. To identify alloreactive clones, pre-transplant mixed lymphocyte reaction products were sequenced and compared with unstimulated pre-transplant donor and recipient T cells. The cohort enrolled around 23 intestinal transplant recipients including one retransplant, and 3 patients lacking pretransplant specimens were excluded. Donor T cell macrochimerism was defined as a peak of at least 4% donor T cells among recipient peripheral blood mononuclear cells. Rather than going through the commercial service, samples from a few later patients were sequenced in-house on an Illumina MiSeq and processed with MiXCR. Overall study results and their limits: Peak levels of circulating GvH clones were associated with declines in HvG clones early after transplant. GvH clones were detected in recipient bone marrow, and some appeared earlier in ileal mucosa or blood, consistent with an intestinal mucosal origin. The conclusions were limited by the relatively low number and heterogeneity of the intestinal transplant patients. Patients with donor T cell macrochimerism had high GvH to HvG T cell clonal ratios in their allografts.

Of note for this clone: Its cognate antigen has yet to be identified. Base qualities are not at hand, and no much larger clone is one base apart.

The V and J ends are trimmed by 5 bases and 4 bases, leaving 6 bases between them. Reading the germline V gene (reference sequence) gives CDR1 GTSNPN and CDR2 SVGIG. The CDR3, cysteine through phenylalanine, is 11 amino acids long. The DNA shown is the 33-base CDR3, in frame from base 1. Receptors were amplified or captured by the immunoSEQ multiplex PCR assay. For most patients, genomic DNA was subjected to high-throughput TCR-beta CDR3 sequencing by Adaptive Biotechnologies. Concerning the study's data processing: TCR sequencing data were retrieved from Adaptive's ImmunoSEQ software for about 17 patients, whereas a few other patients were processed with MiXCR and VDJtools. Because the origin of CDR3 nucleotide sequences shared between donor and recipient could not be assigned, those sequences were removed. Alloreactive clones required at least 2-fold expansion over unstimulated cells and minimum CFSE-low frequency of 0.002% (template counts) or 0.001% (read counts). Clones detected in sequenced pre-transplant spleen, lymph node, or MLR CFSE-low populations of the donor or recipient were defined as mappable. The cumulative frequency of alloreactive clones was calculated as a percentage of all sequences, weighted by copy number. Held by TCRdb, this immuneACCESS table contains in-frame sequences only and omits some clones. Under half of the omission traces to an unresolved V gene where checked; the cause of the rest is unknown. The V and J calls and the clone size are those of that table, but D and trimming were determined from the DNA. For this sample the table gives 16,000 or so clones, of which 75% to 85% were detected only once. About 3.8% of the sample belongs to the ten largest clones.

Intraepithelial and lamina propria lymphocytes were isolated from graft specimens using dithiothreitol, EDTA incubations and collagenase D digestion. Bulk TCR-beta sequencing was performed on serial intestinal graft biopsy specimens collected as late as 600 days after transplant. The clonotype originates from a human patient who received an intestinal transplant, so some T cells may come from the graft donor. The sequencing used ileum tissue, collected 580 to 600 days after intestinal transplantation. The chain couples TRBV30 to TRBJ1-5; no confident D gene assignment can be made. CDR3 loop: CAWGVNQPQHF. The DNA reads TGTGCCTGGGGCGTTAATCAGCCCCAGCATTTT.